This T cell receptor (beta chain) comes out of a study of identical twins. This clonotype occurred a few times. Template switching, a step in the protocol, added a universal primer site, and cDNA carried unique molecular identifiers. From the 5' RACE reads, TCRdb called clonotypes with MiXCR, one entry per CDR3 protein. The data contain just under 550,000 distinct CDR3 sequences, over 12% of them singletons. Germline lookup yields CDR1 MNHEY and CDR2 SMNVEV (reference sequence). This CDR3 has 12 amino acids. Trimming took off 8 bases at V and 1 base at J, with 6 bases between the two ends. These records were also assigned to another study, of yellow fever vaccine responses in identical twins. That paper adds: The T cell response to vaccination in identical twins was reportedly partly convergent and partly personalized.

The V and J genes are TRBV27 and TRBJ1-5, with D perhaps TRBD1 (5 bases). The clonotype comes from a woman between 18 and 29 years old in good health. The specimen sequenced was CD4+ T cells sorted from blood. The CDR3 nucleotides are TGTGCCAGCCGACAGAGCAATCAGCCCCAGCATTTT. Residues: CASRQSNQPQHF.